This T cell receptor (beta chain) originates from a study of T cells after yellow fever vaccination. CDR1 and CDR2 from the germline V gene are MDHEN and SYDVKM. The CDR3 has 14 amino acids. Trimming at V came to 7 bases and at J to 8 bases, leaving 6 bases not matched to a gene. At least ten counts were recorded for this clonotype. As yet, its antigen is unknown. Findings of the study overall: Subsequent to the booster, the majority of primary-vaccination clones reappeared (roughly 97% CD4, approximately 85% CD8).

TCRdb re-called the 5' RACE reads with MiXCR, one entry per CDR3 protein. The profile covers 450,000 to 600,000 distinct CDR3 sequences, with 13% appearing a single time and over 11% taken by the ten largest. The TCR was taken from a man aged 25-40 years who received the YFV17D yellow fever vaccine. The input for sequencing was PBMCs, taken on the day of the yellow fever booster vaccination. This chain links TRBV28 with TRBJ1-6; 9 bases align to TRBD1. CDR3 protein: CASTTGQGYSPLHF. The DNA of the CDR3 is TGTGCCAGCACAACGGGACAGGGTTATTCACCCCTCCACTTT. Filled out from reference TRBV28 and TRBJ1-6, the complete variable domain reads DVKVTQSSRYLVKRTGEKVFLECVQDMDHENMFWYRQDPGLGLRLIYFSYDVKMKEKGDIPEGYSVSREKKERFSLILESASTNQTSMYLCASTTGQGYSPLHFGNGTRLTVT.